This TCR beta chain was recovered during a study of beta chain features in type 1 diabetes. V shed 0 bases and J shed 0 bases, with 6 bases lying between them. This CDR3 is 14 amino acids long. From germline, CDR1 is KGHSH and CDR2 LQKENI. All of the isolated RNA was reverse transcribed, so expressed TCRB transcripts were sequenced. The table came from immunoSEQ multiplex PCR; TCRdb's copy has only in-frame clones and leaves some out. This sample has about 340,000 clones, with about a tenth found just once. CD45RO/CCR7/CD25/CD127/CD95/CD27 sorting isolated CD4+ naive, central memory, regulatory and stem cell-like memory cells. Details on this clone: Its specificity is unknown.

Study outcomes and limitations: Moderate but significant shortening of TCRB CDR3s was recorded in all four CD4+ subsets from Type 1 diabetes patients. It was among patients, rather than healthy donors, that naive, central memory and Treg TCRB repertoires appeared more similar. In type 1 diabetes patients, VDJ junctions had fewer insertions; deletions at these junctions were more frequent.

The sample consisted of central memory CD4+ T cells from blood. This receptor was identified in a man aged 30 to 39 with type 1 diabetes. This chain joins TRBV18 and TRBJ2-7; D unresolved. CDR3 bases: TGTGCCAGCTCACCACCGGTCAACTCCTACGAGCAGTACTTC. Translated: CASSPPVNSYEQYF.